The 22 T cell receptor beta chains below were found in one sample sequenced in a study of blood T cell repertoires in COVID-19. TCRdb keeps only in-frame clones here, not all; method: immunoSEQ multiplex PCR. This sample has 95,000 to 150,000 clones, with about 80% found just once. What was sequenced was peripheral blood. Receptors originate from a man in his forties or fifties with active or convalescent COVID-19.

This chain links TRBV6-2 or TRBV6-3 with TRBJ2-7; TRBD1 agrees at 8 bases. CDR3 size: 14 residues. Unmatched junction bases numbered 3, after V lost 5 bases and J lost 0 bases. In germline, CDR1 is MNHEY, CDR2 SVGEGT. The CDR3 region has the DNA TGTGCCAGCAGTCCAGGACAGGGCTCCTACGAGCAGTACTTC. Encoded protein: CASSPGQGSYEQYF.

This clone was observed a few times. The chain employs TRBV9 and TRBJ2-1; 9 bases fit TRBD2. V gave up 2 bases and J gave up 6 bases; unmatched junction bases: 12. The length of the CDR3 is 17 residues. CDR1 and CDR2 (germline): SGDLS, YYNGEE. In DNA, the CDR3 is TGTGCCAGCAGCGTTCATGGGGGGCGGGAGGGCCCCAATGAGCAGTTCTTC. Residues: CASSVHGGREGPNEQFF.

V is TRBV6-5 and J is TRBJ2-5; TRBD1 might be the D (5 bases). This CDR3 has 15 amino acids. Germline CDR1 is MNHEY and CDR2 is SVGAGI. Trimming stripped 0 bases from V and 7 bases from J, with 15 bases between. CDR3 loop: CASSYSGQGRGTQYF. The CDR3 nucleotides read TGTGCCAGCAGTTACTCGGGCCAGGGTAGAGGGACCCAGTACTTC.

The V gene is TRBV25-1, the J gene TRBJ2-7; 8 bases fit TRBD1. V was pared by 3 bases and J by 3 bases, with 10 bases of the junction left unmatched. The CDR3 is made up of 16 amino acids. Per germline, CDR1 MGHDK and CDR2 SYGVNS. As DNA, the CDR3 is TGTGCCAGCAGTGAGACACGGACAGGACAGGGCTACGAGCAGTACTTC. Its translation is CASSETRTGQGYEQYF.

V is TRBV7-2 and J is TRBJ2-5, with 10 bases that match TRBD2. This CDR3 has 16 residues. Unmatched junction bases numbered 2, after V lost 0 bases and J lost 1 base. CDR1 SGHTA and CDR2 FQGNSA come from the germline V gene. Written as DNA, the CDR3 is TGTGCCAGCAGCTTAGCGGTAGCGGGGGGCCAAGAGACCCAGTACTTC. This sequence encodes CASSLAVAGGQETQYF.

The chain couples TRBV5-1 to TRBJ2-1; 8 bases are shared with TRBD2. V gave up 4 bases and J gave up 8 bases; unmatched junction bases: 8. The CDR3 is 14 residues long. The germline V gene has CDR1 SGHRS and CDR2 YFSETQ. CDR3 nucleotides: TGCGCCAGCAGCCGGGGACTAGGGATCGATGAGCAGTTCTTC. This codes for CASSRGLGIDEQFF.

In this sample, this clone turned up once. The rearrangement uses TRBV27 and TRBJ1-4; tentatively, D is TRBD1 (6 bases). Germline CDR1 and CDR2: MNHEY and SMNVEV (reference sequence). The ends were cut back, 5 bases at V and 3 bases at J, with 13 bases in the middle. This CDR3 has 15 residues. The CDR3 spells CASSQRTVANEKLFF. The CDR3 DNA is TGTGCCAGCAGTCAAAGGACAGTGGCTAATGAAAAACTGTTTTTT. The entire variable domain, with the rest obtained from reference TRBV27 and TRBJ1-4, is as follows: EAQVTQNPRYLITVTGKKLTVTCSQNMNHEYMSWYRQDPGLGLRQIYYSMNVEVTDKGDVPEGYKVSRKEKRNFPLILESPSPNQTSLYFCASSQRTVANEKLFFGSGTQLSVL.

CDR3 amino acids: CASTDRGLTEAFF. The CDR3 region has the DNA TGTGCCAGCACCGACAGGGGGTTGACTGAAGCTTTCTTT. The V gene is TRBV11-3, the J gene TRBJ1-1; 9 bases are shared with TRBD1. The CDR3 runs to 13 residues. J gave up 5 bases and V 7 bases, and 5 bases lay outside the gene matches. CDR1 is SGHNT and CDR2 is YENEEA in the germline V gene.

The V gene is TRBV29-1, the J gene TRBJ1-6; TRBD1 agrees at 8 bases. The junction had 0 bases not matched to a gene; V was cut back by 4 bases and J by 7 bases. The CDR3 runs 12 residues. Germline lookup yields CDR1 SQVTM and CDR2 ANQGSEA. Here the CDR3 DNA reads TGCAGCGTTGGGACAGGGAATTCACCCCTCCACTTT. As protein: CSVGTGNSPLHF.

The chain is built from TRBV14 and TRBJ2-2; weak D call: TRBD1 (5 bases). The V and J ends lost 2 bases and 1 base respectively, with 20 bases between them. The germline CDR1 and CDR2 sequences are SGHDN and FVKESK. This CDR3 spans 19 amino acids. The CDR3 DNA sequence: TGTGCCAGCAGCCAACCCGATATACAGGATTTCGGGAACACCGGGGAGCTGTTTTTT. Translated, it gives CASSQPDIQDFGNTGELFF.

The chain joins TRBV9 to TRBJ1-4, with 7 bases identical to TRBD1. The CDR3 loop spans 16 amino acids. V was clipped by 4 bases and J by 4 bases; unmatched bases: 10. Germline CDR1 is SGDLS and CDR2 is YYNGEE. This chain's CDR3 is CASSFSGGQVNEKLFF. CDR3 DNA: TGTGCCAGCAGCTTTAGTGGTGGACAGGTTAATGAAAAACTGTTTTTT.

This chain uses TRBV5-1 with TRBJ1-2; D unresolved. Trimming cost V 0 bases and J 1 base, with 10 bases left between them. Germline V gives CDR1 SGHRS, CDR2 YFSETQ. This CDR3 is built from 15 residues. The CDR3 nucleotides are TGCGCCAGCAGCTTGGACGCTGGGAGTAACTATGGCTACACCTTC. Translating gives CASSLDAGSNYGYTF.

The chain recombines TRBV6-2 or TRBV6-3 with TRBJ2-1; TRBD2 matches 8 bases. The CDR3 contains 15 residues. The V segment lost 3 bases and the J segment 7 bases; nucleotides outside the gene matches: 8. Germline-derived CDR1 and CDR2 are MNHEY and SVGEGT. In DNA form, the CDR3 reads TGTGCCAGCAGTTATGGAGCGGGAGTAGAGAATGAGCAGTTCTTC. This codes for CASSYGAGVENEQFF.

This chain links TRBV7-6 with TRBJ2-5, with D possibly matching TRBD2 (5 bases). Trimming shortened V by 2 bases and J by 5 bases, and 15 bases separated the two germline ends. Germline CDR1 SGHVS, CDR2 FNYEAQ. The CDR3 is 15 amino acids. CDR3 loop: CASSLPWTGRETQYF. DNA of the CDR3: TGTGCCAGCAGCTTACCCTGGACTGGTCGGGAGACCCAGTACTTC.

This clone is medium-sized (0.01 to 0.1%) by share. The sample holds other DNA sequences that translate to the same CDR3. The V gene is TRBV10-3, the J gene TRBJ1-1; D ambiguous. CDR1 and CDR2 (germline): ENHRY, SYGVKD. CDR3 length: 14 amino acids. The germline V and J ends were trimmed by 4 bases and 4 bases, with 13 bases remaining between them. In nucleotides, the CDR3 is TGTGCCATCAGTGGGCCCGGAGCGGGCACTGAAGCTTTCTTT. It specifies CAISGPGAGTEAFF.

The chain employs TRBV5-1 and TRBJ2-5, with a weak D call TRBD2 (6 bases). Germline V gene lookup returns CDR1 SGHRS and CDR2 YFSETQ. V was trimmed by 0 bases and J by 5 bases, leaving 17 bases between them. This CDR3 region has 16 residues. CDR3 sequence (DNA): TGCGCCAGCAGCTTGGAGGGCGGGGCATTGCGGGAGACCCAGTACTTC. Encoded protein: CASSLEGGALRETQYF.

This rearrangement joins TRBV28 to TRBJ1-4; D might be TRBD1 (5 bases). CDR3 size: 14 residues. CDR1 is MDHEN and CDR2 is SYDVKM in the germline V gene. V lost 11 bases and J 1 base, leaving 14 bases between the germline ends. The CDR3 bases are TGTGCCTCAACGGGTGGACAAACTAATGAAAAACTGTTTTTT. It encodes CASTGGQTNEKLFF.

This clone was counted between two and nine times. The chain recombines TRBV6-5 with TRBJ1-1, with D perhaps matching TRBD1 (6 bases). CDR3 size: 14 residues. In germline, CDR1 is MNHEY, CDR2 SVGAGI. The V end lost 6 bases, the J end lost 5 bases, and 16 bases lay between the germline ends. DNA of the CDR3: TGTGCCAGCAGCTATAAGATCACAGGGACTGAAGCTTTCTTT. Encoded protein: CASSYKITGTEAFF.

The chain joins TRBV28 to TRBJ1-1; perhaps TRBD1 as D (5 bases). Trimming pared 7 bases from V and 7 bases from J, leaving 13 bases between. Looked up from germline, CDR1 is MDHEN and CDR2 is SYDVKM. This CDR3 comprises 12 residues. The CDR3 DNA reads as TGTGCCAGCACCTTAGGCCAGGGTGAAGCTTTCTTT. Its translation: CASTLGQGEAFF.

The rearrangement joins TRBV29-1 to TRBJ2-1; D gene ambiguous. The CDR3 runs 15 residues. Trimming left V 7 bases short and J 0 bases short, with 16 bases between. CDR1 is SQVTM, CDR2 ANQGSEA, per germline. CDR3 loop: CSGNYYPSSYNEQFF. CDR3 nucleotides: TGCAGCGGGAACTACTACCCGAGCTCCTACAATGAGCAGTTCTTC.

The rearrangement links TRBV9 to TRBJ1-5; 8 bases agree with TRBD1. The CDR3 is made up of 15 amino acids. Germline V gene lookup returns CDR1 SGDLS and CDR2 YYNGEE. Trimming at V came to 0 bases and at J to 6 bases, leaving 5 bases not matched to a gene. CDR3: CASSVEDRGGQPQHF. In DNA, the CDR3 is TGTGCCAGCAGCGTAGAAGACAGGGGAGGTCAGCCCCAGCATTTT. The whole variable domain, remainder taken from reference TRBV9 and TRBJ1-5, is DSGVTQTPKHLITATGQRVTLRCSPRSGDLSVYWYQQSLDQGLQFLIQYYNGEERAKGNILERFSAQQFPDLHSELNLSSLELGDSALYFCASSVEDRGGQPQHFGDGTRLSIL.

The V gene is TRBV4-1, the J gene TRBJ2-1; a weak D match, TRBD2 (5 bases). Trimming shortened V by 4 bases and J by 6 bases, and 13 bases separated the two germline ends. Germline lookup yields CDR1 MGHRA and CDR2 YSYEKL. This CDR3 region has 14 residues. For the CDR3, the DNA is TGCGCCAGCAGCCCCTCCGGGGAGCCCAATGAGCAGTTCTTC. Translated, it gives CASSPSGEPNEQFF.